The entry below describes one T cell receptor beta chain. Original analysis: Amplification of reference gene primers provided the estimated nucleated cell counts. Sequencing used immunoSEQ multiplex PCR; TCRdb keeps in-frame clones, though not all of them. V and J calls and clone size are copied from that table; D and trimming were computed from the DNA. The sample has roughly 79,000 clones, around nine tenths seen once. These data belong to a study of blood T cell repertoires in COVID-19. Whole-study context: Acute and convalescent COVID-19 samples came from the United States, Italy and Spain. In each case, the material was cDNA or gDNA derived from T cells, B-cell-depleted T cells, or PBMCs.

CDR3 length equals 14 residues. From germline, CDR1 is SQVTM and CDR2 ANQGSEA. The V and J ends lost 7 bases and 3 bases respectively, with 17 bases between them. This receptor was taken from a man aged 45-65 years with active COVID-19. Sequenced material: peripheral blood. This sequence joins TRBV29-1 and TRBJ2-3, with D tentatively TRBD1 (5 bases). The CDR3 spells CSASWGAITDTQYF. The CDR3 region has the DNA TGCAGCGCTTCCTGGGGCGCGATAACAGATACGCAGTATTTT.